This T cell receptor beta chain comes out of a study of neurological immune-mediated disorders. TCRdb independently ran MiXCR on the 5' RACE reads; one entry per CDR3 protein. The sample holds 70,000 to 90,000 distinct CDR3 sequences, around 4.6% seen once. V lost 6 bases and J lost 3, with 12 bases in between. The CDR3 is 13 amino acids. This clonotype was counted many times. This receptor was taken from a woman in her twenties or thirties with multiple sclerosis. Material for sequencing was PBMCs. The rearrangement joins TRBV12-3 or TRBV12-4 to TRBJ2-7; a weak D match, TRBD1 (6 bases). For the CDR3, the DNA is TGTGCCAGCAGAGGGACACCTGACTACGAGCAGTACTTC. Translation gives CASRGTPDYEQYF.